The entry below gives a single TCR beta chain sequence along with its context. What it binds is not known. With duration under 3 months, ophthalmopathy was active: Clinical Activity Score at least 3, NOSPECS at least 4. Clinical symptoms, serum thyroxine and TRAb, thyroid ultrasound and orbital computed tomography were used for the diagnoses. The CDR3 regions of TCR beta were amplified from RNA transcripts. Carried out on the TCR CDR3, a first-round RT-PCR used the HTBI primer set. TCRdb itself ran the multiplex PCR reads through MiXCR, one entry per CDR3 protein. The sample consists of about 500,000 distinct CDR3 sequences, 15% to 20% of them appearing once. The data derive from a study of T cells in Graves' hyperthyroidism and ophthalmopathy. Study overall: Peripheral blood samples were taken at initial diagnosis, prior to any treatment. Study-wide results and limits: Most thyroid clonotypes expanded above 0.001 appeared in blood too.

CDR1 and CDR2 (germline): MDHEN, SYDVKM. Trimming left V 2 bases short and J 5 bases short, with 15 bases between. This CDR3 region has 15 residues. Material for sequencing was blood. The sequence was collected from a young woman with Graves' ophthalmopathy. The chain links TRBV28 to TRBJ1-1; TRBD1 might be the D (6 bases). CDR3 residues: CASSLPGGGGTEAFF. The DNA for the CDR3 is TGTGCCAGCAGTTTACCCGGGGGGGGCGGTACTGAAGCTTTCTTT.